The present entry profiles one TCR beta chain with its context. Its binding antigen is unknown. Base quality data are lacking; no much larger clone is found one base away. TCRbeta CDR3 regions were amplified from genomic DNA using the immunoSEQ Assay, a bias-controlled multiplex PCR. The original pipeline was this. The number of nucleated cells in each sample was estimated by amplification of reference gene primers within the assay. To quantify the absolute abundance of each unique TCRbeta CDR3 rearrangement, sequence reads were collapsed and filtered. For each sample, productive Simpson clonality was calculated as the square root of Simpson's diversity index over productive rearrangements. Imported from immuneACCESS, the table was reduced by TCRdb to in-frame sequences with V and J called. These copies leave out some clones; in studies compared against another copy, an unresolved V gene accounts for under half, and the cause of the remainder is not known. The V and J calls and clone size come from that table; D and trimming were worked out from the DNA. Counted in this sample were fewer than 500,000 clones; 75% to 90% of them appeared once. The top ten clones comprise around 1.1% of the sample.

These data come from a study of blood T cell repertoires in COVID-19 (dated by TCRdb to 2020 to 2021). With respect to the entire study: Samples from collaborators originated in the United States, Italy and Spain and spanned both the acute and convalescent phases of COVID-19. The material from the prospective study consisted of cDNA or gDNA derived from T cells, B-cell-depleted T cells, or PBMCs. Deeply sampled blood TCRbeta repertoires from subjects exposed to, actively infected with, or recovered from COVID-19 were included in the dataset. The repertoires were released in a freely available public database intended as a resource for research on the immune response to SARS-CoV-2. The samples were drawn from two sources: the first 160 participants of the ongoing ImmuneRACE study, and 1,200 or so subjects contributed by 6 global collaborators. A de-identified subject ID, COVID-19 status, age in years and sex were almost always included in the sample metadata. Where available, HLA class I and class II types were taken from metadata supplied by the sample provider and were not determined by assay-based typing.

Enrolling through a virtual design, the prospective study's participants ranged in age from roughly 18 to 100 years and lived across 24 United States geographic areas. In the prospective study, cohorts were assigned on the basis of participant-reported clinical history obtained from a screening survey and a study questionnaire. Recovered participants in ImmuneRACE Cohort 3 were defined as having two consecutive negative NP/OP PCR tests, clearance from a healthcare professional, or resolution of symptoms. In the prospective study, whole blood, serum and a nasopharyngeal or oropharyngeal swab were collected from each participant by mobile phlebotomists. Prospective study participants could optionally give additional blood draws and questionnaires over a 2-month period. Blood samples from the prospective study were shipped frozen or at room temperature prior to DNA extraction. Germline trimming amounts to 5 bases on V and 5 bases on J, with 3 as the count of junction bases outside the gene matches. The CDR3 runs 12 amino acids, cysteine and phenylalanine included. Only the CDR3 DNA is retained, 36 bases long and in frame from the first base. The germline V gene gives CDR1 as MNHEY and CDR2 as SVGEGT.

General findings and caveats noted by the study authors: How much clinical and demographic metadata was included differed by source and by participant, and the metadata was provided uncurated.

The receptor's source is a man between 25 and 39 years old who had recovered from COVID-19. The rearrangement combines TRBV6-2 or TRBV6-3 with TRBJ2-7; 7 bases in the junction line up with TRBD1. The sample comprised PBMCs or T cells enriched from blood (not recorded which). The CDR3 protein: CASSGQVHEQYF. The bases are TGTGCCAGCAGTGGACAGGTTCACGAGCAGTACTTC.